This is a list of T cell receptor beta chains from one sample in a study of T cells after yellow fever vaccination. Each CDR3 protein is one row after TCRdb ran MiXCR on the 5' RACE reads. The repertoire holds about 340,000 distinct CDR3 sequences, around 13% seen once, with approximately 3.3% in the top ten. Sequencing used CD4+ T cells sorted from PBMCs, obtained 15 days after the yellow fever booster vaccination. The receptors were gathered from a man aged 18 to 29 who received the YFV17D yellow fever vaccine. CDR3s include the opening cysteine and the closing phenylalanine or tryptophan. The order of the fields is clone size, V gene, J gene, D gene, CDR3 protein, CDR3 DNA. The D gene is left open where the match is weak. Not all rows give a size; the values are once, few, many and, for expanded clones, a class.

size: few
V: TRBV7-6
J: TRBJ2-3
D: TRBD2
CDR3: CASSSQAGGSTDTQYF
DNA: TGTGCCAGCAGCTCACAAGCGGGGGGGAGCACAGATACGCAGTATTTT

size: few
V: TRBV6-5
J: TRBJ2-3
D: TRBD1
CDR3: CASIEQGGRTDTQYF
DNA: TGTGCCAGCATTGAACAGGGGGGCCGGACAGATACGCAGTATTTT

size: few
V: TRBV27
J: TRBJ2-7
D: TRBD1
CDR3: CASSPPGQNYEQYF
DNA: TGTGCCAGCAGCCCACCGGGACAGAACTACGAGCAGTACTTC

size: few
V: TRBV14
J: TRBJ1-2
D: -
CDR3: CASSQQDSPTNYGYTF
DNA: TGTGCCAGCAGCCAGCAAGACAGCCCAACTAACTATGGCTACACCTTC

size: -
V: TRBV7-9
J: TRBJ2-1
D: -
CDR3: CASSLTGLRNEQFF
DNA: TGTGCCAGCAGCTTAACGGGTCTAAGGAATGAGCAGTTCTTC

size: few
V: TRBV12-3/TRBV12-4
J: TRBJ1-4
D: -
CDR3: CASSSRTADNEKLFF
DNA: TGTGCCAGCAGTTCCCGGACAGCGGATAATGAAAAACTGTTTTTT

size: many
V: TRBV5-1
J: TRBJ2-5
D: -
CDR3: CASSPNTGSGETQYF
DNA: TGCGCCAGCAGCCCAAACACAGGGAGTGGAGAGACCCAGTACTTC

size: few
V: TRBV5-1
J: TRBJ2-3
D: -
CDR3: CASSLGGHLSTDTQYF
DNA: TGCGCCAGCAGCTTGGGAGGGCATCTTAGCACAGATACGCAGTATTTT

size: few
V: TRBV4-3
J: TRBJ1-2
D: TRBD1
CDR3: CASSQGEHRGQVYGYTF
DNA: TGCGCCAGCAGCCAAGGGGAACACAGGGGGCAGGTATATGGCTACACCTTC

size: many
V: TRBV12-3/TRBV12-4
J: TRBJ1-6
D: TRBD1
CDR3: CASTRQGEGSPLHF
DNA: TGTGCCAGCACGCGACAGGGGGAAGGCTCACCCCTCCACTTT

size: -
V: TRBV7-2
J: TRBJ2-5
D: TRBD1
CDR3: CASSLTSGGVFQTQYF
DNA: TGTGCCAGCAGCTTAACATCAGGGGGCGTATTCCAGACCCAGTACTTC

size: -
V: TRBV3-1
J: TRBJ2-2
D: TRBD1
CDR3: CASSQVPGGNTGELFF
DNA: TGTGCCAGCAGCCAAGTGCCAGGGGGCAACACCGGGGAGCTGTTTTTT

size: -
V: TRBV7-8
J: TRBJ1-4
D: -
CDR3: CASSGRGATNEKLFF
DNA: TGTGCCAGCAGCGGAAGGGGTGCAACTAATGAAAAACTGTTTTTT

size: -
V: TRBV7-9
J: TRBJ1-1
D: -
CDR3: CAGLREQNTEAFF
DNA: TGTGCCGGTCTCAGGGAACAGAACACTGAAGCTTTCTTT

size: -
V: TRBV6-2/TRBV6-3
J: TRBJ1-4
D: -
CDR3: CASKSAGEGEKLFF
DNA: TGTGCCAGTAAAAGTGCTGGGGAAGGTGAAAAACTGTTTTTT

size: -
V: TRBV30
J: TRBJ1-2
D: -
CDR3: CAWSFRDNYGYTF
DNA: TGTGCCTGGAGTTTCAGGGATAACTATGGCTACACCTTC

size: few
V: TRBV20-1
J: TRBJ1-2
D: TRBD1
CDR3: CSARTGDRGYGYTF
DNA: TGCAGTGCTAGGACCGGGGACAGGGGCTATGGCTACACCTTC

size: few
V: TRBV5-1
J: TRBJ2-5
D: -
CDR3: CASSLDGGTQETQYF
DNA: TGCGCCAGCAGCTTGGACGGGGGCACTCAAGAGACCCAGTACTTC

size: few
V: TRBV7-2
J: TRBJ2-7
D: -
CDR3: CASSFGGATYEQYF
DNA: TGTGCCAGCAGCTTCGGTGGAGCTACCTACGAGCAGTACTTC

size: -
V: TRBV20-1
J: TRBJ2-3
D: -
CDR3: CSAPGRRLGTDTQYF
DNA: TGCAGTGCCCCGGGGAGGAGACTGGGCACAGATACGCAGTATTTT

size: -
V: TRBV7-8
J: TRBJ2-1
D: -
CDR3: CASSRQGPNPRGQFF
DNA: TGTGCCAGCAGCCGGCAGGGACCGAACCCAAGAGGGCAGTTCTTC

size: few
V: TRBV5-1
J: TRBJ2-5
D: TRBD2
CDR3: CASSSQGTLAGGETQYF
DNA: TGCGCCAGCAGCTCTCAGGGGACACTAGCGGGGGGTGAGACCCAGTACTTC

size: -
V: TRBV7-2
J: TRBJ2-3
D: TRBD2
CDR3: CASSRLAGATQYF
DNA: TGTGCCAGCAGCCGACTAGCGGGGGCTACGCAGTATTTT

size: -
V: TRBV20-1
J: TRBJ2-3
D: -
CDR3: CSAGRDLGAQYF
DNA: TGCAGTGCTGGCCGGGACTTGGGTGCGCAGTATTTT

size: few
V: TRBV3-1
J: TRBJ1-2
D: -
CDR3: CASSPLGFSANYGYTF
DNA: TGTGCCAGCAGCCCCCTAGGGTTCTCAGCTAACTATGGCTACACCTTC

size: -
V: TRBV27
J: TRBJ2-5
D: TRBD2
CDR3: CASGTWGGETQYF
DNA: TGTGCCAGCGGGACGTGGGGGGGTGAGACCCAGTACTTC

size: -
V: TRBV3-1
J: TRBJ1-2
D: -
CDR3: CASSDRAGAAGYTF
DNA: TGTGCCAGCAGCGACCGGGCGGGGGCTGCCGGCTACACCTTC

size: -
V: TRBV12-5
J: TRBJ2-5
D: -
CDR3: CASAPVLQETQYF
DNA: TGTGCTAGTGCTCCGGTACTACAAGAGACCCAGTACTTC

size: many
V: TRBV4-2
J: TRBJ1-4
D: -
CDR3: CASSPQATNEKLFF
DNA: TGTGCCAGCAGCCCCCAGGCAACTAATGAAAAACTGTTTTTT

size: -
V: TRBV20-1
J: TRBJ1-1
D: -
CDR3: CSASFITEAFF
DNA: TGCAGTGCTAGCTTCATCACTGAAGCTTTCTTT

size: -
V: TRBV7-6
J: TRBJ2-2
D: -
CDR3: CASSREHGGTNTGELFF
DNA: TGTGCCAGCAGCAGGGAGCACGGGGGTACGAACACCGGGGAGCTGTTTTTT

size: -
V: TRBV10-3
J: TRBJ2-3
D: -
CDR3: CAISTRGGGAPTDTQYF
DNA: TGTGCCATCTCCACCCGGGGAGGAGGGGCCCCCACAGATACGCAGTATTTT

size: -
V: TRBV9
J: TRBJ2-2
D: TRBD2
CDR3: CASSALSGGAGGELFF
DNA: TGTGCCAGCAGCGCTCTTAGCGGGGGGGCCGGCGGGGAGCTGTTTTTT

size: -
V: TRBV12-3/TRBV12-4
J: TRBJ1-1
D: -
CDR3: CASSFRQGTTEAFF
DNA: TGTGCCAGCAGTTTCAGGCAGGGGACCACTGAAGCTTTCTTT

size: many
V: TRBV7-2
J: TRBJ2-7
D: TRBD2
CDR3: CASSLPLSGVGEQYF
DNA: TGTGCCAGCAGCCTACCCCTAAGCGGGGTGGGTGAGCAGTACTTC

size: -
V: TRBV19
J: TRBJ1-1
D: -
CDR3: CASTPGAPEAFF
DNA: TGTGCCAGTACCCCAGGGGCGCCCGAAGCTTTCTTT

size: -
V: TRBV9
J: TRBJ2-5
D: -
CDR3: CASSVANQETQYF
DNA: TGTGCCAGCAGCGTAGCCAACCAAGAGACCCAGTACTTC

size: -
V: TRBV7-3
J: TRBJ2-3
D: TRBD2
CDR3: CASSLTRPGTSGGSTDTQYF
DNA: TGTGCCAGCAGCTTAACCCGACCCGGGACTAGCGGGGGGAGCACAGATACGCAGTATTTT

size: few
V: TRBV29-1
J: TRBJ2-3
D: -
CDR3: CSARTRVSTDTQYF
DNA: TGCAGCGCCCGAACTAGGGTGAGCACAGATACGCAGTATTTT

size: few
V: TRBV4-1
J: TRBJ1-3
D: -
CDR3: CASSQRQAISGNTIYF
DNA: TGCGCCAGCAGCCAGAGACAGGCCATCTCTGGAAACACCATATATTTT

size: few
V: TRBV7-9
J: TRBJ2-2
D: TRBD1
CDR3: CASSPPGTVLSGELFF
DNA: TGTGCCAGCAGCCCACCCGGGACAGTACTTAGCGGGGAGCTGTTTTTT

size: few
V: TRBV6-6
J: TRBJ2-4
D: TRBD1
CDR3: CASSYFDRVVQYF
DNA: TGTGCCAGCAGTTACTTCGACAGGGTCGTTCAGTACTTC

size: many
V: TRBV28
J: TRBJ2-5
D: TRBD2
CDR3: CASSSERGRETQYF
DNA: TGTGCCAGCAGTTCGGAGCGGGGCCGGGAGACCCAGTACTTC

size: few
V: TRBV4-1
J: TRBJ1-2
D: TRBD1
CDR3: CASSHNDRVINYGYTF
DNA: TGCGCCAGCAGCCATAACGACAGGGTCATTAACTATGGCTACACCTTC

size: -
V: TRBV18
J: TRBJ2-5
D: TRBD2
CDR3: CASSPARLAGTQETQYF
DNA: TGTGCCAGCTCACCAGCCCGGTTAGCGGGGACCCAAGAGACCCAGTACTTC

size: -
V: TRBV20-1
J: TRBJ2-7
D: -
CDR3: CSARAKYEQYF
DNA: TGCAGTGCTAGAGCAAAGTACGAGCAGTACTTC

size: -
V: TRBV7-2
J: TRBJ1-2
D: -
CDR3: CASSPYTTGFGYTF
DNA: TGTGCCAGCAGCCCCTATACCACAGGGTTTGGCTACACCTTC

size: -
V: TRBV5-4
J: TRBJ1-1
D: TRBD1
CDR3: CASSYPSTGTTEAFF
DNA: TGTGCCAGCAGCTACCCCTCGACAGGGACCACTGAAGCTTTCTTT

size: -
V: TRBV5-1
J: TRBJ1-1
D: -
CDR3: CASSMDTPGTSEAFF
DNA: TGCGCCAGCAGCATGGACACTCCGGGGACCAGTGAAGCTTTCTTT

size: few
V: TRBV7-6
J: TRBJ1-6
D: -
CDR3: CASSLRISYNSPLHF
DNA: TGTGCCAGCAGCTTGCGGATATCCTATAATTCACCCCTCCACTTT

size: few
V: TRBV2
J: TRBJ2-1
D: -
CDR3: CASSGGGPQQFF
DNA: TGTGCCAGCAGTGGAGGGGGTCCTCAGCAGTTCTTC

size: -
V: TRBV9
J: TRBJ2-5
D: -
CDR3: CASSVSPIRETQYF
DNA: TGTGCCAGCAGCGTAAGTCCCATACGAGAGACCCAGTACTTC

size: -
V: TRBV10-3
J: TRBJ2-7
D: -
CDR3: CAISEKAGVRHEQYF
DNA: TGTGCCATCAGTGAGAAGGCAGGTGTAAGGCACGAGCAGTACTTC

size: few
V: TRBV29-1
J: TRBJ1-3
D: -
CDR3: CSALTNSGNTIYF
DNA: TGCAGCGCTCTCACCAACTCTGGAAACACCATATATTTT

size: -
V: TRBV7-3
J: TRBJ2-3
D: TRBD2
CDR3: CASTIAGGTDTQYF
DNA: TGTGCCAGCACCATAGCGGGGGGCACAGATACGCAGTATTTT

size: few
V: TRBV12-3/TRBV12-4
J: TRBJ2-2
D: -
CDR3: CASRTGTGELFF
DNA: TGTGCCAGCCGGACCGGGACCGGGGAGCTGTTTTTT

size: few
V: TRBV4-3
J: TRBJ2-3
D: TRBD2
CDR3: CASSQGLGLAGVPQYF
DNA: TGCGCCAGCAGCCAGGGACTGGGGCTAGCGGGGGTCCCGCAGTATTTT

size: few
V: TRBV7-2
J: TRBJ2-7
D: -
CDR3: CASSLAGLSYEQYF
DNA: TGTGCCAGCAGCTTAGCGGGCCTCTCCTACGAGCAGTACTTC

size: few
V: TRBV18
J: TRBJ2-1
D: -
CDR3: CASSRGENEQFF
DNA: TGTGCCAGCTCACGCGGGGAAAATGAGCAGTTCTTC

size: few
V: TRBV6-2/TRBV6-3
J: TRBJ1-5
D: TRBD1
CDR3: CASSGTGGVGNQPQHF
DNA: TGTGCCAGCAGTGGAACAGGGGGAGTAGGGAATCAGCCCCAGCATTTT